One sample yielded the 18 T cell receptor beta chains listed below, sequenced in a study of CD8 T cells in Susac syndrome. Reverse transcription of roughly 0.45 to 1 ug RNA used random hexamers. Using its own MiXCR run on the immunoSEQ multiplex PCR reads, TCRdb lists one record per CDR3 protein. Found here are about 180,000 distinct CDR3 sequences, roughly 95% of them singletons; the top ten hold around 0.15%. The material sequenced was CD8+ T cells from PBMCs. The receptors originated from a human donor with multiple sclerosis.

This chain uses TRBV2 with TRBJ2-7; D is uncertain. Germline-derived CDR1 and CDR2 are SNHLY and FYNNEI. V lost 7 bases and J lost 10, with 14 bases in between. This CDR3 is 11 amino acids long. This CDR3 is CASKGLLEQYF. CDR3 nucleotide sequence: TGTGCCAGCAAGGGATTGCTCGAACAGTACTTC.

The sample holds one count of this clonotype. The rearrangement links TRBV15 to TRBJ1-2; possibly TRBD1 for D (5 bases). The CDR3 spans 21 residues. V shed 2 bases and J shed 8 bases, with 36 bases lying between them. Germline V gene lookup returns CDR1 LNHNV and CDR2 YYDKDF (reference sequence). The CDR3 DNA reads as TGTGCCACCAGCAGATCCCCCTTCTTAGACAGCACCGACTCCCCTGGGGAAGGCTACACCTTC. This sequence encodes CATSRSPFLDSTDSPGEGYTF.

The CDR3 DNA reads as TGTGCCAGCAGTCCCCTCAGTAGGGCCCATCAGCCCCAGCATTTT. Its protein product is CASSPLSRAHQPQHF. The chain joins TRBV2 to TRBJ1-5; unclear D gene. The CDR3 spans 15 residues. Trimming left V 5 bases short and J 5 bases short, with 16 bases between. CDR1 and CDR2 (germline): SNHLY, FYNNEI.

CDR3 in DNA: TGTGCCAGCAGTCCCGTTTACCGGGACACCCCTCGAGAGACCCAGTACTTC. Translating gives CASSPVYRDTPRETQYF. The chain links TRBV6-1 to TRBJ2-5, with D maybe TRBD1 (6 bases). The CDR3 covers 17 residues. V lost 5 bases and J lost 4, with 23 bases in between. Germline lookup yields CDR1 MNHNS and CDR2 SASEGT.

The chain has TRBV5-6 and TRBJ2-7; 7 positions agree with TRBD2. Germline V gives CDR1 SGHDT, CDR2 YYEEEE. V shed 5 bases, J shed 0 bases, and the junction held 5 bases outside the gene matches. This CDR3 comprises 14 residues. CDR3 amino acids: CASSLGGSSYEQYF. CDR3 bases: TGTGCCAGCAGTTTAGGCGGGAGCTCCTACGAGCAGTACTTC.

CDR3 sequence (DNA): TGTGCCAGCAGCTTAGGGATGACCGGAGCTTTCTTT. Its translation is CASSLGMTGAFF. The rearrangement joins TRBV11-2 to TRBJ1-1, with unresolved D. V dropped 1 base and J dropped 10 bases, with 10 bases sitting between them. From germline, CDR1 is SGHAT and CDR2 FQNNGV. The CDR3 spans 12 residues.

V usage is TRBV7-2 and J usage is TRBJ2-1; TRBD2 is a possible D gene (6 bases). The V end lost 2 bases, the J end lost 0 bases, and 17 bases lay between the germline ends. Germline lookup yields CDR1 SGHTA and CDR2 FQGNSA. This CDR3 is built from 18 residues. The CDR3 loop reads CASSLLMWAGTSYNEQFF. For the CDR3, the DNA is TGTGCCAGCAGCTTATTGATGTGGGCGGGAACCTCCTACAATGAGCAGTTCTTC.

V is TRBV29-1 and J is TRBJ2-7, with TRBD2 matching over 7 bases. CDR1 is SQVTM, CDR2 ANQGSEA, per germline. This CDR3 comprises 14 residues. After removal of 4 bases from V and 4 bases from J, the junction contained 10 bases not matched to a gene. The chain's CDR3 is CSVGMGGSAYEQYF. The CDR3, as DNA: TGCAGCGTTGGAATGGGCGGGAGTGCTTACGAGCAGTACTTC.

This clonotype appeared once. This sequence joins TRBV7-6 and TRBJ2-3; 7 bases map to TRBD2. CDR3 length: 17 amino acids. Germline trimming cut 0 bases from V and 0 bases from J; bases unmatched to any gene: 6. Germline V gene sequence: CDR1 SGHVS, CDR2 FNYEAQ. This CDR3 is CASSLARSGASTDTQYF. The CDR3 region has the DNA TGTGCCAGCAGCTTAGCTAGGAGCGGGGCTAGCACAGATACGCAGTATTTT.

The chain has TRBV12-3 or TRBV12-4 and TRBJ2-1, with D unresolved. CDR3 length: 12 residues. Trimming shortened V by 3 bases and J by 9 bases, and 9 bases separated the two germline ends. In DNA form, the CDR3 reads TGTGCCAGCAGTTTGGGTCGGCGTGAGCAGTTCTTC. Translating it yields CASSLGRREQFF.

The chain's CDR3 is CASSSQGISYGYTF. The CDR3, as DNA: TGCGCCAGCAGCTCACAGGGGATCTCCTATGGCTACACCTTC. V gene TRBV5-1 combines with J gene TRBJ1-2; TRBD1 matches at 7 bases. Germline V gene sequence: CDR1 SGHRS, CDR2 YFSETQ. V was clipped by 3 bases and J by 4 bases; unmatched bases: 6. The CDR3 spans 14 residues.

The CDR3 nucleotides are TGTGCCAGCAGCCTAGCGGGAGGCCTTGGGGAGACCCAGTACTTC. It yields the protein CASSLAGGLGETQYF. This chain joins TRBV28 and TRBJ2-5; 11 bases are a match to TRBD2. CDR3 size: 15 residues. V lost 6 bases to trimming and J lost 5 bases; unmatched junction nucleotides: 8. Germline loops: CDR1 MDHEN, CDR2 SYDVKM.

The rearrangement links TRBV3-1 to TRBJ2-1, with 7 bases fitting TRBD2. Germline CDR1 and CDR2: LGHDT and YNNKEL (reference sequence). This CDR3 is built from 17 residues. The V gene end was trimmed by 2 bases and the J gene end by 4 bases; junction bases not matched to a gene: 11. The CDR3 nucleotides read TGTGCCAGCAGCCAATATCCCCGACTAGCTGGATACAATGAGCAGTTCTTC. Amino acids: CASSQYPRLAGYNEQFF.

This clonotype was picked up one time. V gene TRBV6-5 combines with J gene TRBJ1-1; D possibly corresponds to TRBD1 (5 bases). The CDR3 runs 14 residues. V was shortened by 4 bases and J by 7 bases, with 16 bases between the two germline ends. In germline, CDR1 is MNHEY, CDR2 SVGAGI. CDR3 bases: TGTGCCAGCAGTTTAGTTTGGGACGGGGGTGAAGCTTTCTTT. Translating gives CASSLVWDGGEAFF.

Only one count was recorded for this clonotype. The chain links TRBV4-2 to TRBJ2-1; unclear D gene. The length of the CDR3 is 15 residues. The germline CDR1 and CDR2 sequences are LGHNA and YNFKEQ. Trimming removed 0 bases at V and 14 bases at J, with 20 bases between. As DNA, the CDR3 is TGTGCCAGCAGCCAAGATTCGTCGCAGGTTTATGCGGAGTTCTTC. Translating gives CASSQDSSQVYAEFF.

This clonotype has a single count. V usage is TRBV5-4 and J usage is TRBJ2-3; D not certain. Germline loops: CDR1 SGHNT, CDR2 YYREEE (reference sequence). The CDR3 runs to 15 residues. V lost 0 bases and J lost 10, with 18 bases in between. The CDR3 region is CASSLGSEPITPQYF. DNA of the CDR3: TGTGCCAGCAGCTTGGGATCAGAACCCATAACTCCGCAGTATTTT.

The V call is TRBV12-3 or TRBV12-4, the J call TRBJ1-5; 9 positions match TRBD1. The V gene end was trimmed by 11 bases and the J gene end by 1 base; junction bases not matched to a gene: 12. This CDR3 region has 16 residues. In nucleotides, the CDR3 is TGTGCCTGCCGGGACAGGGCGACAGGGAGCAATCAGCCCCAGCATTTT. This gives the protein CACRDRATGSNQPQHF.

This clonotype was counted once. The chain has TRBV4-1 and TRBJ2-7; D gene unclear. The germline V and J ends were trimmed by 2 bases and 5 bases, with 10 bases remaining between them. The CDR3 is 13 residues long. Germline V gives CDR1 MGHRA, CDR2 YSYEKL. Here the CDR3 DNA reads TGCGCCAGCAGCCAATCAAGTGGAGACGAGCAGTACTTC. Amino acid sequence: CASSQSSGDEQYF.